This T cell receptor beta chain comes out of a study of response to subunit inactivated influenza vaccine. This clonotype showed up just a few times. TCRdb re-analysed the RT-PCR reads in MiXCR, keeping a single row per CDR3 protein. The table has 860,000 or so distinct CDR3 sequences, 21% seen once; the top ten hold around 9.6%. Germline CDR1 and CDR2: DFQATT and SNEGSKA (reference sequence). V lost 6 bases and J lost 2; bases outside the gene matches: 4. The CDR3 contains 13 residues. This material consisted of PBMCs from blood, taken less than 6 days after vaccination. The rearrangement links TRBV20-1 to TRBJ2-1, with TRBD1 matching 7 bases. The source is a man aged 50-59 years who received an inactivated influenza vaccine. The CDR3 coding sequence is TGCAGTGCCCCAGGGGGTACCTACAATGAGCAGTTCTTC. Amino acid sequence: CSAPGGTYNEQFF.